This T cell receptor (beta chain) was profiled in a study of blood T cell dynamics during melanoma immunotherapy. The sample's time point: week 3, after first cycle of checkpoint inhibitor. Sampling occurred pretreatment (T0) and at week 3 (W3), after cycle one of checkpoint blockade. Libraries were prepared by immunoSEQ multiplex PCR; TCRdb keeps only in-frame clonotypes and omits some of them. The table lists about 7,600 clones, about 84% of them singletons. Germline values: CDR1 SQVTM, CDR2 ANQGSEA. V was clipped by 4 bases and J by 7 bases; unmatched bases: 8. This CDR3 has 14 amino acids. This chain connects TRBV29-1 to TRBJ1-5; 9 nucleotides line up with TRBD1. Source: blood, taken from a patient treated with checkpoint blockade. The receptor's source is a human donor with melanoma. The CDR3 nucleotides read TGCAGCGTTGCAACAGGGACAGGGAAACAGCCCCAGCATTTT. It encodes CSVATGTGKQPQHF.